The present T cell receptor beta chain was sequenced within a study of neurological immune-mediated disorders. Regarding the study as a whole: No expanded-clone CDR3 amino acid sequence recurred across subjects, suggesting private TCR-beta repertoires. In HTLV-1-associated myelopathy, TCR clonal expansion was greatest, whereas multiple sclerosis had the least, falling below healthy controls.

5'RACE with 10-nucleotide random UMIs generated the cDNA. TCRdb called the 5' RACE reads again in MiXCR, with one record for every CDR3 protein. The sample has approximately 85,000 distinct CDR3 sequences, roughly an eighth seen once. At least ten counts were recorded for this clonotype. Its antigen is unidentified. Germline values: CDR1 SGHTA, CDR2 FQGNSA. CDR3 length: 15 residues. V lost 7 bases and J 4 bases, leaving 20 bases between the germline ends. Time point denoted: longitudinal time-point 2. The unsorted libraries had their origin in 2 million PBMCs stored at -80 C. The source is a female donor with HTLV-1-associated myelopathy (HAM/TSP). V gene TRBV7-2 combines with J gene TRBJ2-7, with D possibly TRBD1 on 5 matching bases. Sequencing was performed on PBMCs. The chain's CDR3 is CASTPSVTDPYEQYF. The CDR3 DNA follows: TGTGCCAGCACCCCATCCGTGACAGATCCTTACGAGCAGTACTTC.